This passage covers 13 T cell receptor beta chains from one sample sequenced in a study of T cell repertoires in cytomegalovirus infection. TCRdb called the reads again in MiXCR, with one record for every CDR3 protein. The sample holds roughly 130,000 distinct CDR3 sequences, roughly 9% seen once. The sequencing input was PBMCs. All receptors come from a human donor in good health (CMV status not recorded). Some clones in this sample may be carry-over from other donors' samples.

This clonotype came up many times. V gene TRBV19 combines with J gene TRBJ2-7; D is possibly TRBD2 (6 bases). CDR1 LNHDA and CDR2 SQIVND come from the germline V gene (reference sequence). CDR3 length equals 14 residues. V was cut by 6 bases and J by 3 bases, with 15 bases left in between. CDR3 amino acids: CASSSGGTNYEQYF. CDR3 bases: TGTGCCAGTAGCTCCGGGGGAACAAACTACGAGCAGTACTTC. Variable domain in full (rest from reference TRBV19 and TRBJ2-7): DGGITQSPKYLFRKEGQNVTLSCEQNLNHDAMYWYRQDPGQGLRLIYYSQIVNDFQKGDIAEGYSVSREKKESFPLTVTSAQKNPTAFYLCASSSGGTNYEQYFGPGTRLTVT.

This clonotype was observed at least ten times. The chain uses TRBV2 and TRBJ1-1; D perhaps matches TRBD1 (5 bases). This CDR3 is 15 amino acids long. CDR1 is SNHLY and CDR2 is FYNNEI in the germline V gene. Trimming shortened V by 6 bases and J by 6 bases, and 20 bases separated the two germline ends. Here the CDR3 reads CASSFRGNILSEAFF. CDR3 bases: TGTGCCAGCAGCTTCCGGGGCAATATCCTATCTGAAGCTTTCTTT.

This clonotype has ten or more counts. The chain links TRBV6-6 to TRBJ1-1, with no clear D. V was trimmed by 0 bases and J by 1 base, leaving 12 bases between them. Germline V gene sequence: CDR1 MNHNY, CDR2 SVGAGI (reference sequence). This CDR3 region has 16 residues. The CDR3 loop reads CASSYSRGLPNTEAFF. The CDR3 bases are TGTGCCAGCAGTTACTCCCGCGGACTGCCGAACACTGAAGCTTTCTTT.

Many counts were recorded for this clonotype. The chain recombines TRBV20-1 with TRBJ2-6; D remains unclear. Germline lookup yields CDR1 DFQATT and CDR2 SNEGSKA (reference sequence). This CDR3 has 14 amino acids. Trimming removed 2 bases at V and 2 bases at J, with 7 bases between. CDR3 DNA: TGCAGTGCTAGACTCGAAGCTGGGGCCAACGTCCTGACTTTC. This sequence encodes CSARLEAGANVLTF.

This chain connects TRBV20-1 to TRBJ1-6; D possibly corresponds to TRBD1 (5 bases). In germline, CDR1 is DFQATT, CDR2 SNEGSKA (reference sequence). The CDR3 consists of 16 residues. The V end was cut by 2 bases, the J end by 0 bases, with 11 bases between. In nucleotides, the CDR3 is TGCAGTGCTAGAAGGGACGGGAGCTCCTATAATTCACCCCTCCACTTT. It encodes CSARRDGSSYNSPLHF.

This clonotype was detected only a few times. This rearrangement joins TRBV2 to TRBJ1-6; D may be TRBD1 (5 bases). CDR1 is SNHLY, CDR2 FYNNEI, per germline. The CDR3 runs to 15 residues. The ends were cut back, 7 bases at V and 3 bases at J, with 13 bases in the middle. CDR3 region: CASTEGRGYNSPLHF. Written as DNA, the CDR3 is TGTGCCAGCACCGAGGGGAGGGGCTATAATTCACCCCTCCACTTT.

There are many counts of this clonotype. The chain carries TRBV5-5 and TRBJ2-2; tentative D call: TRBD2 (6 bases). Trimming took 4 bases from V and 4 from J, leaving 14 bases between them. This CDR3 spans 15 amino acids. Germline V gene sequence: CDR1 SGHKS, CDR2 YYEKEE (reference sequence). The CDR3 sequence: CASSPVGGTTGELFF. Here the CDR3 DNA reads TGTGCCAGCAGCCCGGTGGGGGGAACCACCGGGGAGCTGTTTTTT.

This clonotype was counted ten times or more. Here the CDR3 DNA reads TGTGCCAGCAAAGGACCCCCCACAGGCACTGAAGCTTTCTTT. Protein sequence: CASKGPPTGTEAFF. The chain employs TRBV28 and TRBJ1-1; perhaps TRBD1 as D (5 bases). The germline gives CDR1 MDHEN, CDR2 SYDVKM. The length of the CDR3 is 14 residues. The ends were cut back, 7 bases at V and 4 bases at J, with 16 bases in the middle.

This clonotype occurred a few times. CDR3 bases: TGTGCCAGCAGCCAAGGATTACCACAGGGTGAGCAGTTCTTC. It specifies CASSQGLPQGEQFF. The chain combines TRBV14 with TRBJ2-1, with D possibly matching TRBD1 (6 bases). The CDR3 covers 14 residues. CDR1 SGHDN and CDR2 FVKESK come from the germline V gene. Trimming pared 1 base from V and 9 bases from J, leaving 13 bases between.

This clonotype was observed at least ten times. The CDR3 is CASSLETDGHFAGELFF. The CDR3 region has the DNA TGTGCCAGCAGTTTAGAGACAGACGGCCATTTCGCCGGGGAGCTGTTTTTT. The J gene is TRBJ2-2, the V gene TRBV28, with a weak D call TRBD1 (5 bases). Per germline, CDR1 MDHEN and CDR2 SYDVKM. Trimming took off 2 bases at V and 6 bases at J, with 19 bases between the two ends. The CDR3 sequence is 17 residues long.

This clonotype was found many times. The chain carries TRBV7-6 and TRBJ1-2; a weak D match, TRBD1 (6 bases). The V end lost 1 base, the J end lost 5 bases, and 11 bases lay between the germline ends. CDR1 SGHVS and CDR2 FNYEAQ come from the germline V gene. The CDR3 extends over 14 amino acids. The CDR3 region is CASSLGAGVYGYTF. CDR3 bases: TGTGCCAGCAGCTTAGGCGCAGGGGTTTATGGCTACACCTTC.

This clonotype came up a few times. The rearrangement links TRBV6-6 to TRBJ2-7, with a tentative D call TRBD1 (5 bases). The CDR3 loop spans 15 amino acids. V was clipped by 0 bases and J by 6 bases, with 15 bases between them. Germline CDR1 MNHNY, CDR2 SVGAGI (reference sequence). CDR3 nucleotide sequence: TGTGCCAGCAGTTACTCAGCACAGGCTCGAGGCGAGCAGTACTTC. Amino acids: CASSYSAQARGEQYF.

The rearrangement uses TRBV20-1 and TRBJ2-1; TRBD2 might be the D (6 bases). In germline, CDR1 is DFQATT, CDR2 SNEGSKA (reference sequence). Trimming left V 5 bases short and J 7 bases short, with 18 bases between. The CDR3 covers 14 residues. CDR3: CSADRDSGRNEQFF. CDR3 DNA sequence: TGCAGTGCTGACCGGGACTCAGGCCGGAATGAGCAGTTCTTC.